This section outlines one T cell receptor (beta chain) sequence together with its context. This entry belongs to a study of post-analysis software for immune sequencing data. cDNA libraries for TCR beta contained unique molecular identifiers. TCRdb re-analysed the PCR reads in MiXCR, keeping a single row per CDR3 protein. The table records around 400,000 distinct CDR3 sequences, over 30% of them present only once. Sequences were obtained from blood. The sequence derives from a girl aged 2 to 9 with multiple sclerosis.

CDR3 sequence (DNA): TGCGCCAGCTCTGTCCACAGGGCCAATCAGCCCCAGCATTTT. Protein product: CASSVHRANQPQHF. This chain joins TRBV10-2 and TRBJ1-5; D perhaps matches TRBD1 (6 bases). The germline gives CDR1 WSHSY, CDR2 SAAADI. This CDR3 is built from 14 residues. V was cut by 8 bases and J by 3 bases, with 14 bases left in between.